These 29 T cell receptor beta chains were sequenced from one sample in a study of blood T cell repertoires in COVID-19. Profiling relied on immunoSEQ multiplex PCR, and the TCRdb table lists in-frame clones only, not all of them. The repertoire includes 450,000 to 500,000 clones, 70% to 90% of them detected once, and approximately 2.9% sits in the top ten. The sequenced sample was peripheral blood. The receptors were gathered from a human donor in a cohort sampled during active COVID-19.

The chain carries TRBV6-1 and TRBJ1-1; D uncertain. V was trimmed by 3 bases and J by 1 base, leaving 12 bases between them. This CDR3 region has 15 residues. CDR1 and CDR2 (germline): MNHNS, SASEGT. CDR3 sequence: CASSDQTGGNTEAFF. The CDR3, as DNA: TGTGCCAGCAGTGATCAGACCGGAGGGAACACTGAAGCTTTCTTT.

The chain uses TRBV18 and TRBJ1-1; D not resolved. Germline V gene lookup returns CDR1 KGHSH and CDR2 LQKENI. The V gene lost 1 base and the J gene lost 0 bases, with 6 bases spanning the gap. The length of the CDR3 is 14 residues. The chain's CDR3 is CASSPLRMNTEAFF. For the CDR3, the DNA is TGTGCCAGCTCACCACTCCGTATGAACACTGAAGCTTTCTTT.

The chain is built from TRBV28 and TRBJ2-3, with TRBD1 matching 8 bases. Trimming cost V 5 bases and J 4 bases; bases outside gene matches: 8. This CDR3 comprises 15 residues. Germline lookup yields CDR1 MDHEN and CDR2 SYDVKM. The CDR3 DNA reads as TGTGCCAGCAGTACAGGGGGTCAGTTTTCAGATACGCAGTATTTT. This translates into CASSTGGQFSDTQYF. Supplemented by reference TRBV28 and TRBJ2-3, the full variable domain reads DVKVTQSSRYLVKRTGEKVFLECVQDMDHENMFWYRQDPGLGLRLIYFSYDVKMKEKGDIPEGYSVSREKKERFSLILESASTNQTSMYLCASSTGGQFSDTQYFGPGTRLTVL.

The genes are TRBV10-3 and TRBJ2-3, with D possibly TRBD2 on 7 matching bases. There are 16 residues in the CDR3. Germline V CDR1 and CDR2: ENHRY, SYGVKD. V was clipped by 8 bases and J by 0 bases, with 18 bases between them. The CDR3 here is CAIGGLGRGSTDTQYF. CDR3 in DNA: TGTGCCATCGGGGGGCTCGGGCGGGGGAGCACAGATACGCAGTATTTT.

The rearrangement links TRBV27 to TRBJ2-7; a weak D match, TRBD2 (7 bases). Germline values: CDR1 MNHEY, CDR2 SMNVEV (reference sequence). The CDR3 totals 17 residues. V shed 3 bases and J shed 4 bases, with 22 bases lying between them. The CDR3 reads CASSFVRGGGSLYEQYF. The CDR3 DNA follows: TGTGCCAGCAGTTTCGTTCGTGGGGGCGGGAGCTTATACGAGCAGTACTTC.

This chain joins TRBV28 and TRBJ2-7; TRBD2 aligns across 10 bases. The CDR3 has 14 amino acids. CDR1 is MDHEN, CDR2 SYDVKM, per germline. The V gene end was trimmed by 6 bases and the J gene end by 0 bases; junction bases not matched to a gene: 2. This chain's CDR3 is CASRRLAGSYEQYF. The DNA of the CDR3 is TGTGCCAGCAGGCGACTAGCGGGCTCCTACGAGCAGTACTTC.

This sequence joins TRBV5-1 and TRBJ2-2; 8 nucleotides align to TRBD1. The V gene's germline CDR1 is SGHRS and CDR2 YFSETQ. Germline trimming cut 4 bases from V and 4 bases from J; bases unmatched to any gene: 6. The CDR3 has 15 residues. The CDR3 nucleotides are TGCGCCAGCAGCATCCGGACAGGGCCCACCGGGGAGCTGTTTTTT. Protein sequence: CASSIRTGPTGELFF.

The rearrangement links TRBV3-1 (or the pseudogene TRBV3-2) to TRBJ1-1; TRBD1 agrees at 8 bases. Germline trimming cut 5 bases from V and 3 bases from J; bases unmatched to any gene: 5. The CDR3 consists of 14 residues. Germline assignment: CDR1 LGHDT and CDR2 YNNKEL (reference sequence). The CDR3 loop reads CASSWGDRHTEAFF. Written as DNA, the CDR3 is TGTGCCAGCAGCTGGGGGGACAGGCACACTGAAGCTTTCTTT.

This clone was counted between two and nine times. The CDR3 DNA reads as TGTGCCAGCAGCCAAATAACTAGCGCTAGCACAGATACGCAGTATTTT. Its translation: CASSQITSASTDTQYF. The chain links TRBV4-2 to TRBJ2-3; 7 bases map to TRBD2. The CDR3 covers 16 residues. Germline CDR1 is LGHNA and CDR2 is YNFKEQ. J gave up 0 bases and V 2 bases, and 5 bases lay outside the gene matches.

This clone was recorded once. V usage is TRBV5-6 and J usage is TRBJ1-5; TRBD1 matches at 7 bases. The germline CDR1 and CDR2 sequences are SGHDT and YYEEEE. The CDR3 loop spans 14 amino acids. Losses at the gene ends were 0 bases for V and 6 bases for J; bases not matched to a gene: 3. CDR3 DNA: TGTGCCAGCAGCTTGGAACAGGGGATTCAGCCCCAGCATTTT. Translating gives CASSLEQGIQPQHF.

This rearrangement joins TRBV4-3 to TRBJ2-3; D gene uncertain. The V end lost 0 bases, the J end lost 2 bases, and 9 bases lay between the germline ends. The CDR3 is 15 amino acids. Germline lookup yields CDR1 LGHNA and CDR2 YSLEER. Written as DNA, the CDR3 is TGCGCCAGCAGCCAAGATTTCCAGAACACAGATACGCAGTATTTT. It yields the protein CASSQDFQNTDTQYF.

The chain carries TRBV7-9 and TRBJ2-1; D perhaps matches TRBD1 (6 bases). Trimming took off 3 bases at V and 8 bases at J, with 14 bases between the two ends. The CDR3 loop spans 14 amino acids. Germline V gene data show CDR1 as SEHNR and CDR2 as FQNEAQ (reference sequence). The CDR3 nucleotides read TGTGCCAGCAGCTTTCTACAGGGCTTCCATGAGCAGTTCTTC. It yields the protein CASSFLQGFHEQFF.

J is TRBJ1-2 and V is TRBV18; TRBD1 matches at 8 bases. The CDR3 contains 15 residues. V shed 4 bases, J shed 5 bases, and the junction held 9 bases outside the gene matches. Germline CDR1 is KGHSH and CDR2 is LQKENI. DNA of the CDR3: TGTGCCAGCTCACAAGGACAGGGAAACTTATATGGCTACACCTTC. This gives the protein CASSQGQGNLYGYTF.

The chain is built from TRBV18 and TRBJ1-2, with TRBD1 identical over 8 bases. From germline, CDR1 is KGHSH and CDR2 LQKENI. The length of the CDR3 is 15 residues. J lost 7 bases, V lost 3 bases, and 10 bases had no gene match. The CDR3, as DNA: TGTGCCAGCTCACCGCCTTCACAGGGGGAAAGTGGCTACACCTTC. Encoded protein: CASSPPSQGESGYTF. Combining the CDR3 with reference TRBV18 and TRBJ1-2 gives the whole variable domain NAGVMQNPRHLVRRRGQEARLRCSPMKGHSHVYWYRQLPEEGLKFMVYLQKENIIDESGMPKERFSAEFPKEGPSILRIQQVVRGDSAAYFCASSPPSQGESGYTFGSGTRLTVV.

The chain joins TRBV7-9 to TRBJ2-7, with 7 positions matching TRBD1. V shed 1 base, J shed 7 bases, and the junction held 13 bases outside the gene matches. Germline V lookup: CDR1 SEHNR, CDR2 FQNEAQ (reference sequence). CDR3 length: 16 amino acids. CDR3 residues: CASSLGGTATLREQYF. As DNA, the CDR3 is TGTGCCAGCAGCTTAGGGGGGACAGCCACCCTAAGAGAGCAGTACTTC.

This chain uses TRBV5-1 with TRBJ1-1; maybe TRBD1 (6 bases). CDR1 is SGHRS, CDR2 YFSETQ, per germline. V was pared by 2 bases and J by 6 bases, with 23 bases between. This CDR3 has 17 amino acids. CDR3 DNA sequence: TGCGCCAGCAGCTTTACCCAACAGGGTCCAGGAGGTCCTGAAGCTTTCTTT. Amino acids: CASSFTQQGPGGPEAFF. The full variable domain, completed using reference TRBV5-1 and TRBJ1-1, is KAGVTQTPRYLIKTRGQQVTLSCSPISGHRSVSWYQQTPGQGLQFLFEYFSETQRNKGNFPGRFSGRQFSNSRSEMNVSTLELGDSALYLCASSFTQQGPGGPEAFFGQGTRLTVV.

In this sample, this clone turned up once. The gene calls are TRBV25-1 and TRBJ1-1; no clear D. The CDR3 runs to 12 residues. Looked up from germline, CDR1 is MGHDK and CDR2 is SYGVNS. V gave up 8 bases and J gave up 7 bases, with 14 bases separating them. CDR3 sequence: CASGPGAHEAFF. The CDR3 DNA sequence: TGTGCCAGCGGCCCGGGAGCCCATGAAGCTTTCTTT.

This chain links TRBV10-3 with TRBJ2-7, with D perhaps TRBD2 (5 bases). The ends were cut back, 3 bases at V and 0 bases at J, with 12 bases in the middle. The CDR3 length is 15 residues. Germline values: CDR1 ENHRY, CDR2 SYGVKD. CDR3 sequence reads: CAISDWRVASYEQYF. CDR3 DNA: TGTGCCATCAGTGATTGGCGGGTCGCCTCCTACGAGCAGTACTTC.

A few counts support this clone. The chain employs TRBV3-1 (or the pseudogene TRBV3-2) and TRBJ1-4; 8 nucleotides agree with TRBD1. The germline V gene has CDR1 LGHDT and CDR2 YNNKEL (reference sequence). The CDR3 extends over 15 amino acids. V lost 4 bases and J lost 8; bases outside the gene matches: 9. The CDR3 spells CASSRMTGEWEKLFF. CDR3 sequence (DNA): TGTGCCAGCAGCCGAATGACAGGGGAATGGGAAAAACTGTTTTTT.

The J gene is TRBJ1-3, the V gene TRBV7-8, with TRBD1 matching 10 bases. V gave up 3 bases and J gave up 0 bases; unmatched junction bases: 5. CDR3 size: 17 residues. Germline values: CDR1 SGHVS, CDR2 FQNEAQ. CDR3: CASSLGQGLSSGNTIYF. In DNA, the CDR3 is TGTGCCAGCAGCTTGGGACAGGGGCTAAGCTCTGGAAACACCATATATTTT.

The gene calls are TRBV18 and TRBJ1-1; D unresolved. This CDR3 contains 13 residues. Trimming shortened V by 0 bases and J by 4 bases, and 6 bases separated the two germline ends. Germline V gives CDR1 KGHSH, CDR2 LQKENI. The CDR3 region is CASSPPRSTEAFF. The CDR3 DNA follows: TGTGCCAGCTCACCACCGCGCTCCACTGAAGCTTTCTTT.

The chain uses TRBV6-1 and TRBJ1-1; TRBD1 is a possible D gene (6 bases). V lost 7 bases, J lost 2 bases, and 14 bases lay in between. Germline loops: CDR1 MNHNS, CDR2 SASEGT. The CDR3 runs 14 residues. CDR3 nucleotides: TGTGCCAGCATTGTAGGGACATCCAACACTGAAGCTTTCTTT. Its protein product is CASIVGTSNTEAFF.

The CDR3 region is CASSTGGSLNNEQFF. CDR3 DNA: TGTGCCAGCAGTACAGGCGGGAGTCTCAACAATGAGCAGTTCTTC. This chain connects TRBV7-3 to TRBJ2-1; 7 nucleotides align to TRBD2. CDR3 length: 15 amino acids. Germline CDR1 is SGHTA and CDR2 is FQGTGA. V lost 6 bases, J lost 5 bases, and 10 bases stayed unmatched. Using reference TRBV7-3 and TRBJ2-1 for the parts outside the CDR3, the full variable domain is GAGVSQTPSNKVTEKGKYVELRCDPISGHTALYWYRQSLGQGPEFLIYFQGTGAADDSGLPNDRFFAVRPEGSVSTLKIQRTERGDSAVYLCASSTGGSLNNEQFFGPGTRLTVL.

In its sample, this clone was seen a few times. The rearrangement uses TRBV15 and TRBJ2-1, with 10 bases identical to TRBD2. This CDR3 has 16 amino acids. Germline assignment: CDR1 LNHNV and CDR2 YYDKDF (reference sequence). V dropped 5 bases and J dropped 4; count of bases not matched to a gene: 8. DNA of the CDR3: TGTGCCACCAGCCGTCCGCTAGCGGGAGATTACAATGAGCAGTTCTTC. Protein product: CATSRPLAGDYNEQFF. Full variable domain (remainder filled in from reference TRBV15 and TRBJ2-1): DAMVIQNPRYQVTQFGKPVTLSCSQTLNHNVMYWYQQKSSQAPKLLFHYYDKDFNNEADTPDNFQSRRPNTSFCFLDIRSPGLGDTAMYLCATSRPLAGDYNEQFFGPGTRLTVL.

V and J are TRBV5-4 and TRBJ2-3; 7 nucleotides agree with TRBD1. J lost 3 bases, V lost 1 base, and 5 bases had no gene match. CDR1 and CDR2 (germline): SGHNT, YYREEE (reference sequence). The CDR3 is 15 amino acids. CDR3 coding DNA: TGTGCCAGCAGCTTGTTTGCAGGGGGAACAGATACGCAGTATTTT. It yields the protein CASSLFAGGTDTQYF. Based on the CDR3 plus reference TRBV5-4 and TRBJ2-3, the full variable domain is ETGVTQSPTHLIKTRGQQVTLRCSSQSGHNTVSWYQQALGQGPQFIFQYYREEENGRGNFPPRFSGLQFPNYSSELNVNALELDDSALYLCASSLFAGGTDTQYFGPGTRLTVL.

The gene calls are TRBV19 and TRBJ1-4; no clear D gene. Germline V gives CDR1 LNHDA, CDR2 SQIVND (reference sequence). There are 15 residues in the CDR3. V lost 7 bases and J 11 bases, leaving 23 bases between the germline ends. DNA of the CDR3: TGTGCCAGTACCCTGTTGAACGCCCATGCCGGGAAACTGTTTTTT. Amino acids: CASTLLNAHAGKLFF.

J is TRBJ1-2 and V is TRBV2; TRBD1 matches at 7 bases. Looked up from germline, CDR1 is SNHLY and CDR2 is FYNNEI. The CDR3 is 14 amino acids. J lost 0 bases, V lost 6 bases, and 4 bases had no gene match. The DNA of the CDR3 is TGTGCCAGCAGAACCGGGACAGCTAACTATGGCTACACCTTC. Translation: CASRTGTANYGYTF.

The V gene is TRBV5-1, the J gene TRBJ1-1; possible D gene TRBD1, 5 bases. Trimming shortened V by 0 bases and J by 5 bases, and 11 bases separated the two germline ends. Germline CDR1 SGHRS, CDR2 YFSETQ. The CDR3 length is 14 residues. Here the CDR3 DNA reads TGCGCCAGCAGCTTGGAAGGGGTTCGGACTGAAGCTTTCTTT. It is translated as CASSLEGVRTEAFF.

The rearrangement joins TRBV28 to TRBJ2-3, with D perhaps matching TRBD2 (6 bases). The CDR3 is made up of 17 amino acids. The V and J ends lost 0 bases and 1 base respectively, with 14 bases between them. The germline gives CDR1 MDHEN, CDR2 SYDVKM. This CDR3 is CASSLCGSRFGTDTQYF. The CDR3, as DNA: TGTGCCAGCAGTTTATGCGGGAGCCGTTTTGGCACAGATACGCAGTATTTT. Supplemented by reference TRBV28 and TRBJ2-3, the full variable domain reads DVKVTQSSRYLVKRTGEKVFLECVQDMDHENMFWYRQDPGLGLRLIYFSYDVKMKEKGDIPEGYSVSREKKERFSLILESASTNQTSMYLCASSLCGSRFGTDTQYFGPGTRLTVL.